A selection of T cell receptor beta chains follows, all from one sample in a study of cytomegalovirus exposure and HLA in healthy donors. This table comes from immunoSEQ multiplex PCR, and its TCRdb copy is limited to in-frame clones, with some not included. This table has approximately 190,000 clones, approximately 88% appearing once. The source material was PBMCs. The receptors come from a woman in her forties or fifties in good health and CMV-seropositive. CDR3s include the opening cysteine and the closing phenylalanine or tryptophan. D genes are given only for firm matches. Clone size appears in some rows only: once, few, many, or a class for an expanded clone.

J gene: TRBJ1-3; clone size: medium-sized; D gene: NA; V gene: TRBV11-1; CDR3 DNA: TGTGCCAGCAGCTTAGAGACAGGACGTACATCTGGAAACACCATATATTTT; CDR3 protein: CASSLETGRTSGNTIYF
J gene: TRBJ2-2; clone size: NA; D gene: TRBD1; V gene: TRBV7-6; CDR3 DNA: TGTGCCAGCAGCTTCTTTCCGTCAGGGGGCACCGGGGAGCTGTTTTTT; CDR3 protein: CASSFFPSGGTGELFF
J gene: TRBJ2-7; clone size: NA; D gene: TRBD1; V gene: TRBV19; CDR3 DNA: TGTGCCAGTAGTGCCCGAGACAGGGGCGAGCAGTACTTC; CDR3 protein: CASSARDRGEQYF
J gene: TRBJ1-2; clone size: NA; D gene: NA; V gene: TRBV7-9; CDR3 DNA: TGTGCCAGCAGCAAGGACAGATGGGATGGCTACACCTTC; CDR3 protein: CASSKDRWDGYTF
J gene: TRBJ2-7; clone size: once; D gene: TRBD1; V gene: TRBV11-2; CDR3 DNA: TGTGCCAGCAGCCCGCTCCCGGGACAGTTTACCTACGAGCAGTACTTC; CDR3 protein: CASSPLPGQFTYEQYF
J gene: TRBJ1-6; clone size: few; D gene: NA; V gene: TRBV10-1; CDR3 DNA: TGCGCCAGCAGTGATAGGGGGAATTCACCCCTCCACTTT; CDR3 protein: CASSDRGNSPLHF
J gene: TRBJ1-5; clone size: once; D gene: TRBD1; V gene: TRBV6-1; CDR3 DNA: TGTGCCAGCAGTGCCGGGACAGTTAGCAATCAGCCCCAGCATTTT; CDR3 protein: CASSAGTVSNQPQHF
J gene: TRBJ1-1; clone size: NA; D gene: NA; V gene: TRBV28; CDR3 DNA: TGTGCCAGCAGTTTTCCCGCAATTATAGGAGACACTGAAGCTTTCTTT; CDR3 protein: CASSFPAIIGDTEAFF
J gene: TRBJ2-3; clone size: NA; D gene: TRBD2; V gene: TRBV15; CDR3 DNA: TGTGCCACCAGACCGACAGAAACCGGGACTAGCGGGGGGCCGAGCACAGATACGCAGTATTTT; CDR3 protein: CATRPTETGTSGGPSTDTQYF
J gene: TRBJ1-2; clone size: NA; D gene: NA; V gene: TRBV7-6; CDR3 DNA: TGTGCCAGCAGCTTAGAGGTCGGAGGAATAGGGCGCCCTAACTATGGCTACACCTTC; CDR3 protein: CASSLEVGGIGRPNYGYTF
J gene: TRBJ2-3; clone size: NA; D gene: NA; V gene: TRBV7-9; CDR3 DNA: TGTGCCAGCATTTCCTATAGGGAGGGCACAGATACGCAGTATTTT; CDR3 protein: CASISYREGTDTQYF
J gene: TRBJ1-2; clone size: NA; D gene: TRBD1; V gene: TRBV19; CDR3 DNA: TGTGCCAGTAGTATTAACAGGGGAGGCTATGGCTACACCTTC; CDR3 protein: CASSINRGGYGYTF
J gene: TRBJ1-2; clone size: NA; D gene: NA; V gene: TRBV6-5; CDR3 DNA: TGTGCCAGCAGTTACTCCCAGGGCCGTATAAACTATGGCTACACCTTC; CDR3 protein: CASSYSQGRINYGYTF
J gene: TRBJ1-1; clone size: NA; D gene: TRBD1; V gene: TRBV19; CDR3 DNA: TGTGCCAGTAGAGCCGGGACAGGGGTTAGGAACACTGAAGCTTTCTTT; CDR3 protein: CASRAGTGVRNTEAFF
J gene: TRBJ1-1; clone size: NA; D gene: TRBD1; V gene: TRBV4-1; CDR3 DNA: TGCGCCAGCAGCCAAACCGGGACAGTACTCACTGAAGCTTTCTTT; CDR3 protein: CASSQTGTVLTEAFF
J gene: TRBJ1-2; clone size: NA; D gene: NA; V gene: TRBV2; CDR3 DNA: TGTGCCAGCAGTCTTCCGGACAGTTTAAGCTATGGCTACACCTTC; CDR3 protein: CASSLPDSLSYGYTF
J gene: TRBJ1-2; clone size: NA; D gene: TRBD1; V gene: TRBV19; CDR3 DNA: TGTGCCAGTAGTATCTCACAGGGGAACTATGGCTACACCTTC; CDR3 protein: CASSISQGNYGYTF
J gene: TRBJ2-6; clone size: few; D gene: NA; V gene: TRBV5-4; CDR3 DNA: TGTGCCAGCAGCACACCCGGAGGTAGAGGGGCCAACGTCCTGACTTTC; CDR3 protein: CASSTPGGRGANVLTF
J gene: TRBJ2-2; clone size: NA; D gene: NA; V gene: TRBV7-2; CDR3 DNA: TGTGCCAGCAGCCCAAAGAGCACCGGGGAGCTGTTTTTT; CDR3 protein: CASSPKSTGELFF
J gene: TRBJ2-7; clone size: NA; D gene: TRBD1; V gene: TRBV6-5; CDR3 DNA: TGTGCCAGCAGTCGCAGGGGGCACGAGCAGTACTTC; CDR3 protein: CASSRRGHEQYF
J gene: TRBJ2-5; clone size: NA; D gene: TRBD2; V gene: TRBV18; CDR3 DNA: TGTGCCAGCTCACCAGATCCGGGGGGGGTGCAAGAGACCCAGTACTTC; CDR3 protein: CASSPDPGGVQETQYF
J gene: TRBJ2-1; clone size: NA; D gene: NA; V gene: TRBV7-9; CDR3 DNA: TGTGCCAGCAGCCCCCTAACCCTACAGGGTCCAGGCGATGAGCAGTTCTTC; CDR3 protein: CASSPLTLQGPGDEQFF
J gene: TRBJ2-5; clone size: NA; D gene: TRBD2; V gene: TRBV15; CDR3 DNA: TGTGCCACCAGGACCTCTAATGGCGGGGGGGCTGGGTACCAAGAGACCCAGTACTTC; CDR3 protein: CATRTSNGGGAGYQETQYF
J gene: TRBJ2-1; clone size: few; D gene: NA; V gene: TRBV7-2; CDR3 DNA: TGTGCCAGCAGCTTAGGCGTTAGCCCCAATGAGCAGTTCTTC; CDR3 protein: CASSLGVSPNEQFF
J gene: TRBJ2-7; clone size: NA; D gene: TRBD2; V gene: TRBV6-5; CDR3 DNA: TGTGCCAGCAGTGTGGGACTAGCGGGGGGAGACGAGCAGTACTTC; CDR3 protein: CASSVGLAGGDEQYF
J gene: TRBJ2-2; clone size: once; D gene: NA; V gene: TRBV6-6; CDR3 DNA: TGTGCCAGCAGCTCCCAGTTTACCGGGGAGCTGTTTTTT; CDR3 protein: CASSSQFTGELFF
J gene: TRBJ2-2; clone size: few; D gene: NA; V gene: TRBV5-5; CDR3 DNA: TGTGCCAGCAGCTTGTCAGGGGCAGTGAACACCGGGGAGCTGTTTTTT; CDR3 protein: CASSLSGAVNTGELFF
J gene: TRBJ1-5; clone size: few; D gene: NA; V gene: TRBV19; CDR3 DNA: TGTGCCAGTAGTGGGACAAATCGGGGTCAGCCCCAGCATTTT; CDR3 protein: CASSGTNRGQPQHF
J gene: TRBJ1-2; clone size: NA; D gene: TRBD1; V gene: TRBV5-1; CDR3 DNA: TGCGCCAGCAGCTGGGGACAGGGGGAAGATGGCTACACCTTC; CDR3 protein: CASSWGQGEDGYTF
J gene: TRBJ2-7; clone size: NA; D gene: TRBD1; V gene: TRBV19; CDR3 DNA: TGTGCCAGTCGGGGCCGGTTCCAAGGACAGGGGGCTTCCTACGAGCAGTACTTC; CDR3 protein: CASRGRFQGQGASYEQYF
J gene: TRBJ2-7; clone size: NA; D gene: NA; V gene: TRBV4-2; CDR3 DNA: TGTGCCAGCAGCCAAGATTCGGCCTACGAGCAGTACTTC; CDR3 protein: CASSQDSAYEQYF
J gene: TRBJ2-5; clone size: NA; D gene: TRBD2; V gene: TRBV2; CDR3 DNA: TGTGCCTCCCCGGCGGGGGGCAATGGAGAGACCCAGTACTTC; CDR3 protein: CASPAGGNGETQYF
J gene: TRBJ2-3; clone size: NA; D gene: TRBD2; V gene: TRBV10-1; CDR3 DNA: TGCGCCAGCACCAATAGCGGGGGGGTTGGCCAGACTAGCACAGATACGCAGTATTTT; CDR3 protein: CASTNSGGVGQTSTDTQYF
J gene: TRBJ2-1; clone size: once; D gene: TRBD2; V gene: TRBV11-3; CDR3 DNA: TGTGCCAGCAGCTCCTTTGGCGGGGGTAACTACAATGAGCAGTTCTTC; CDR3 protein: CASSSFGGGNYNEQFF
J gene: TRBJ2-7; clone size: NA; D gene: TRBD2; V gene: TRBV4-2; CDR3 DNA: TGTGCCAGCAGCCAAGGGGAGGGGCGGGGGCAGTACTTC; CDR3 protein: CASSQGEGRGQYF
J gene: TRBJ1-2; clone size: NA; D gene: NA; V gene: TRBV5-5; CDR3 DNA: TGTGCCAGCAGACGGGGGGGAAGACACACCTTC; CDR3 protein: CASRRGGRHTF
J gene: TRBJ2-3; clone size: NA; D gene: NA; V gene: TRBV18; CDR3 DNA: TGTGCCAGCTCACTTTCGACAGGAACCACAGATACGCAGTATTTT; CDR3 protein: CASSLSTGTTDTQYF
J gene: TRBJ2-2; clone size: few; D gene: TRBD1; V gene: TRBV2; CDR3 DNA: TGTGCCAGCATGGGACAGGAAGACACCGGGGAGCTGTTTTTT; CDR3 protein: CASMGQEDTGELFF
J gene: TRBJ2-7; clone size: NA; D gene: TRBD1; V gene: TRBV10-3; CDR3 DNA: TGTGCCATCAGTGAGTCATGGACAGGGGAGAGCTACGAGCAGTACTTC; CDR3 protein: CAISESWTGESYEQYF
J gene: TRBJ2-3; clone size: NA; D gene: NA; V gene: TRBV7-8; CDR3 DNA: TGTGCCAGCAGCTTAGCGGAGCGTCCCACAGATACGCAGTATTTT; CDR3 protein: CASSLAERPTDTQYF
J gene: TRBJ1-2; clone size: NA; D gene: NA; V gene: TRBV19; CDR3 DNA: TGTGCCAGTAGTATAAACCCAACCCGCGACAGTGCCACCTTC; CDR3 protein: CASSINPTRDSATF
J gene: TRBJ2-7; clone size: NA; D gene: TRBD2; V gene: TRBV28; CDR3 DNA: TGTGCCAGCATTGCTGGGTTGGGGCGGGGGGAGCAGTACTTC; CDR3 protein: CASIAGLGRGEQYF
J gene: TRBJ2-1; clone size: NA; D gene: NA; V gene: TRBV18; CDR3 DNA: TGTGCCAGCTCTCTCCTCCGGGATCCCAATGAGCAGTTCTTC; CDR3 protein: CASSLLRDPNEQFF
J gene: TRBJ2-5; clone size: NA; D gene: TRBD1; V gene: TRBV5-1; CDR3 DNA: TGCGCCAGCAGCCCGTCGGGGGACAGGGGAGGAGAGACCCAGTACTTC; CDR3 protein: CASSPSGDRGGETQYF
J gene: TRBJ1-1; clone size: NA; D gene: NA; V gene: TRBV7-9; CDR3 DNA: TGTGCCAGCAGCTTCTTGGGGGCTGAAACTGAAGCTTTCTTT; CDR3 protein: CASSFLGAETEAFF
J gene: TRBJ1-5; clone size: NA; D gene: TRBD1; V gene: TRBV19; CDR3 DNA: TGTGCCAGTAGTATTTCAGGGGGAACTCAGCCCCAGCATTTT; CDR3 protein: CASSISGGTQPQHF
J gene: TRBJ1-5; clone size: NA; D gene: TRBD1; V gene: TRBV19; CDR3 DNA: TGTGCCAGTCGAGCACAGGGGGTTCGCAATCAGCCCCAGCATTTT; CDR3 protein: CASRAQGVRNQPQHF
J gene: TRBJ2-5; clone size: NA; D gene: TRBD2; V gene: TRBV7-2; CDR3 DNA: TGTGCCAGCAGCTTACCTAGCGGGGCTCAAGAGACCCAGTACTTC; CDR3 protein: CASSLPSGAQETQYF
J gene: TRBJ1-6; clone size: NA; D gene: TRBD1; V gene: TRBV28; CDR3 DNA: TGTGCCAGCAGAGGACAGGGGGAAAGTAGGGGGTCACCCCTCCACTTT; CDR3 protein: CASRGQGESRGSPLHF
J gene: TRBJ1-6; clone size: NA; D gene: TRBD1; V gene: TRBV5-4; CDR3 DNA: TGTGCCAGCAGCTTGGGGACAGGGGGCTCCTATAATTCACCCCTCCACTTT; CDR3 protein: CASSLGTGGSYNSPLHF
J gene: TRBJ1-4; clone size: NA; D gene: TRBD1; V gene: TRBV7-9; CDR3 DNA: TGTGCCAGCAGCTTAGTGGTCGGGACAGGGGTTGAAAAACTGTTTTTT; CDR3 protein: CASSLVVGTGVEKLFF
J gene: TRBJ1-5; clone size: NA; D gene: NA; V gene: TRBV7-9; CDR3 DNA: TGTGCCAGCAGCCCCGGGACACCCGATCAGCCCCAGCATTTT; CDR3 protein: CASSPGTPDQPQHF
J gene: TRBJ2-7; clone size: NA; D gene: TRBD1; V gene: TRBV6-5; CDR3 DNA: TGTGCCAGCAGTTACTCCGGGACAGGGTCCTACGAGCAGTACTTC; CDR3 protein: CASSYSGTGSYEQYF
J gene: TRBJ1-1; clone size: NA; D gene: TRBD1; V gene: TRBV6-5; CDR3 DNA: TGTGCCAGCATTTGGGACAGGGACACTGAAGCTTTCTTT; CDR3 protein: CASIWDRDTEAFF
J gene: TRBJ2-5; clone size: once; D gene: TRBD2; V gene: TRBV7-2; CDR3 DNA: TGTGCCAGCAGCTTAGCCAGCGGGGACCCGTCTGAGACCCAGTACTTC; CDR3 protein: CASSLASGDPSETQYF
J gene: TRBJ2-1; clone size: NA; D gene: TRBD2; V gene: TRBV4-3; CDR3 DNA: TGCGCCAGCAGCTCTAGCGGGGGGGCTTACAATGAGCAGTTCTTC; CDR3 protein: CASSSSGGAYNEQFF